The 31 T cell receptor beta chains below were found in one sample sequenced in a study of shared clonotypes between healthy human individuals. The naive CD8 fraction comprised CD45RO-negative cells positively selected for CCR7 and excluded terminally differentiated effector memory CD45RA+ cells. The table came from immunoSEQ multiplex PCR; TCRdb's copy has only in-frame clones and leaves some out. This table has under 2,000,000 clones, about 95% appearing once. Sample: naive CD8+ T cells sorted from blood. The receptors originated from a man younger than 30 in good health.

The chain is built from TRBV4-3 and TRBJ1-3; 10 bases are a match to TRBD1. Trimming cost V 1 base and J 4 bases; bases outside gene matches: 4. From germline, CDR1 is LGHNA and CDR2 YSLEER. CDR3 length: 16 amino acids. CDR3 protein: CASSQGDRGEGNTIYF. The CDR3 coding sequence is TGCGCCAGCAGCCAAGGGGACAGGGGAGAGGGAAACACCATATATTTT.

A note on this clone: Additional DNA sequences in this sample encode the identical CDR3. The chain couples TRBV5-1 to TRBJ2-7, with D maybe TRBD1 (6 bases). V was shortened by 0 bases and J by 2 bases, with 9 bases between the two germline ends. CDR1 is SGHRS and CDR2 is YFSETQ in the germline V gene. The CDR3 is 14 residues long. CDR3 protein: CASSLGRDTYEQYF. CDR3 bases: TGCGCCAGCAGCTTGGGCCGGGACACCTACGAGCAGTACTTC. The variable domain in full, with the rest retrieved from reference TRBV5-1 and TRBJ2-7, is KAGVTQTPRYLIKTRGQQVTLSCSPISGHRSVSWYQQTPGQGLQFLFEYFSETQRNKGNFPGRFSGRQFSNSRSEMNVSTLELGDSALYLCASSLGRDTYEQYFGPGTRLTVT.

This clone was found once. Other nucleotide sequences in the sample specify the same CDR3. The chain links TRBV6-5 to TRBJ2-2; no definite D call. The V end lost 5 bases, the J end lost 2 bases, and 6 bases lay between the germline ends. Germline CDR1 and CDR2: MNHEY and SVGAGI. The CDR3 has 13 residues. The CDR3 loop is CASSPANTGELFF. CDR3 bases: TGTGCCAGCAGTCCTGCTAACACCGGGGAGCTGTTTTTT.

Comments on this clone: Other DNA sequences in the sample encode the same CDR3. This chain joins TRBV11-2 and TRBJ2-1; D gene unclear. Germline values: CDR1 SGHAT, CDR2 FQNNGV. V lost 1 base and J 8 bases, leaving 6 bases between the germline ends. This CDR3 region has 12 residues. The CDR3 DNA sequence: TGTGCCAGCAGCTTAGGACGGGATGAGCAGTTCTTC. Its translation is CASSLGRDEQFF.

Of note for this clone: Other DNA sequences in this sample translate to the same CDR3. The chain combines TRBV6-1 with TRBJ1-5; D may be TRBD1 (5 bases). Germline V gene lookup returns CDR1 MNHNS and CDR2 SASEGT. Between the trimmed V and J ends, which lost 2 bases and 2 bases, there was a span of 13 bases. The CDR3 covers 16 residues. The CDR3, as DNA: TGTGCCAGCAGTGAATGGGGGGGTGAGGGCAATCAGCCCCAGCATTTT. This gives the protein CASSEWGGEGNQPQHF.

This chain links TRBV5-4 with TRBJ1-3, with D perhaps matching TRBD1 (6 bases). CDR1 is SGHNT and CDR2 is YYREEE in the germline V gene (reference sequence). The CDR3 length is 15 residues. Trimming took off 3 bases at V and 0 bases at J, with 10 bases between the two ends. This chain's CDR3 is CASSSDRSSGNTIYF. The CDR3, as DNA: TGTGCCAGCAGCTCTGACAGGTCCTCTGGAAACACCATATATTTT.

V is TRBV7-2 and J is TRBJ2-7; D is possibly TRBD1 (6 bases). Germline-derived CDR1 and CDR2 are SGHTA and FQGNSA. V was clipped by 5 bases and J by 6 bases, with 11 bases between them. The CDR3 covers 12 residues. The DNA of the CDR3 is TGTGCCAGCAGCATTACAGGGTTCGAGCAGTACTTC. It is translated as CASSITGFEQYF.

The rearrangement joins TRBV5-1 to TRBJ2-5; D may be TRBD1 (6 bases). Germline lookup yields CDR1 SGHRS and CDR2 YFSETQ. This CDR3 has 15 amino acids. Trimming removed 1 base at V and 1 base at J, with 11 bases between. This CDR3 is CASSLYDRFQETQYF. CDR3 bases: TGCGCCAGCAGCTTGTATGACAGGTTCCAAGAGACCCAGTACTTC.

The V and J genes are TRBV6-1 and TRBJ2-5, with TRBD2 matching over 12 bases. J gave up 5 bases and V 2 bases, and 12 bases lay outside the gene matches. Germline V CDR1 and CDR2: MNHNS, SASEGT. There are 18 residues in the CDR3. Here the CDR3 DNA reads TGTGCCAGCAGTGAATACGGGCTAGCGGGGGGGCACGGGGAGACCCAGTACTTC. It yields the protein CASSEYGLAGGHGETQYF.

The chain couples TRBV4-3 to TRBJ2-1; 15 positions agree with TRBD2. CDR3 length equals 20 residues. The V and J ends lost 0 bases and 6 bases, in that order; junction bases with no gene match: 12. Per germline, CDR1 LGHNA and CDR2 YSLEER. The CDR3 coding sequence is TGCGCCAGCAGCCAAGAAGCCTCCGGACTAGCGGGAGGGCCAGGCAATGAGCAGTTCTTC. It codes for CASSQEASGLAGGPGNEQFF.

The chain carries TRBV4-1 and TRBJ2-7; tentatively, D is TRBD2 (7 bases). The CDR3 has 14 amino acids. Per germline, CDR1 MGHRA and CDR2 YSYEKL. Trimming left V 1 base short and J 7 bases short, with 14 bases between. CDR3 DNA sequence: TGCGCCAGCAGCCAAGGGGGGGGCCTGGAGGAGCAGTACTTC. It translates to CASSQGGGLEEQYF.

The rearrangement uses TRBV4-1 and TRBJ2-7; D may be TRBD2 (6 bases). V dropped 1 base and J dropped 3 bases, with 13 bases sitting between them. This CDR3 spans 15 amino acids. Per the germline V gene, CDR1 is MGHRA and CDR2 is YSYEKL. The DNA of the CDR3 is TGCGCCAGCAGCCAAGTAGCAGGGACTGGCTACGAGCAGTACTTC. Amino acids: CASSQVAGTGYEQYF.

This clone was seen just once. The chain carries TRBV6-5 and TRBJ2-1; 7 bases are a match to TRBD2. The CDR3 is 14 amino acids. V lost 6 bases, J lost 2 bases, and 4 bases stayed unmatched. The germline V gene encodes CDR1 MNHEY and CDR2 SVGAGI. The CDR3 region has the DNA TGTGCCAGCAGCCCGAGCGGGGCCTACAATGAGCAGTTCTTC. Translated, it gives CASSPSGAYNEQFF.

The genes are TRBV5-4 and TRBJ2-7; 10 nucleotides line up with TRBD2. The germline CDR1 and CDR2 sequences are SGHNT and YYREEE (reference sequence). Trimming removed 0 bases from V and 0 bases from J; junction bases left unmatched: 3. The CDR3 is made up of 16 amino acids. DNA of the CDR3: TGTGCCAGCAGCTTGGCACTAGCGGGGTCCTCCTACGAGCAGTACTTC. This translates into CASSLALAGSSYEQYF.

V gene TRBV5-1 combines with J gene TRBJ2-7, with no clear D. Germline lookup yields CDR1 SGHRS and CDR2 YFSETQ. V dropped 4 bases and J dropped 7 bases, with 18 bases sitting between them. The CDR3 is 14 residues long. The CDR3 DNA reads TGCGCCAGCAGCCTCTCCGACCTGATTGGGGAGCAGTACTTC. It is translated as CASSLSDLIGEQYF. Variable domain in full (rest from reference TRBV5-1 and TRBJ2-7): KAGVTQTPRYLIKTRGQQVTLSCSPISGHRSVSWYQQTPGQGLQFLFEYFSETQRNKGNFPGRFSGRQFSNSRSEMNVSTLELGDSALYLCASSLSDLIGEQYFGPGTRLTVT.

This clone has just one count. V is TRBV7-8 and J is TRBJ2-7; 9 positions match TRBD1. CDR1 is SGHVS, CDR2 FQNEAQ, per germline. The ends lost 4 bases at V and 2 bases at J; junction bases unmatched: 3. The CDR3 is made up of 14 amino acids. In DNA, the CDR3 is TGTGCCAGCAGCTACGACAGGGGGACCTACGAGCAGTACTTC. This codes for CASSYDRGTYEQYF.

CDR3 bases: TGTGCCTGGAGTTCCCAGACAGTATCCTACGAGCAGTACTTC. Amino acids: CAWSSQTVSYEQYF. The chain recombines TRBV30 with TRBJ2-7, with a tentative D call TRBD1 (5 bases). Germline CDR1 reads GTSNPN; CDR2 reads SVGIG (reference sequence). V lost 2 bases to trimming and J lost 1 base, with 12 bases between them. This CDR3 has 14 amino acids.

The chain uses TRBV11-2 and TRBJ2-7, with D tentatively TRBD1 (5 bases). The CDR3 consists of 13 residues. V was shortened by 1 base and J by 7 bases, with 11 bases between the two germline ends. Germline V gene data show CDR1 as SGHAT and CDR2 as FQNNGV. CDR3 DNA: TGTGCCAGCAGCTTAGTTCAGGGTCGGGAGCAGTACTTC. This codes for CASSLVQGREQYF.

On this clone: Other DNA sequences in the same sample also yield this CDR3. V and J are TRBV9 and TRBJ1-1; D is unresolved. The CDR3 has 14 amino acids. Germline lookup yields CDR1 SGDLS and CDR2 YYNGEE. V gave up 0 bases and J gave up 5 bases, with 11 bases separating them. CDR3 bases: TGTGCCAGCAGCGTAGCTGGTGGAGGGACTGAAGCTTTCTTT. It yields the protein CASSVAGGGTEAFF.

V usage is TRBV27 and J usage is TRBJ2-7; 9 bases align to TRBD2. The CDR3 runs 16 residues. From germline, CDR1 is MNHEY and CDR2 SMNVEV (reference sequence). The trim removed 5 bases at V and 4 bases at J, leaving 12 bases unmatched. The DNA for the CDR3 is TGTGCCAGCAGTGTCGGGAGCCTGGGACTAGCTTACGAGCAGTACTTC. Residues: CASSVGSLGLAYEQYF.

CDR3 bases: TGTGCCAGCAGCGTAGCCAATGACAGGGGAGTCTACATCCTGACTTTC. Encoded protein: CASSVANDRGVYILTF. The rearrangement links TRBV9 to TRBJ2-6, with 8 bases matching TRBD1. Per the germline V gene, CDR1 is SGDLS and CDR2 is YYNGEE. This CDR3 is 16 amino acids long. The V gene end was trimmed by 0 bases and the J gene end by 14 bases; junction bases not matched to a gene: 13.

The chain joins TRBV11-2 to TRBJ2-5; the match to TRBD2 covers 7 bases. Germline V gives CDR1 SGHAT, CDR2 FQNNGV. The CDR3 spans 16 residues. Losses at the gene ends were 3 bases for V and 4 bases for J; bases not matched to a gene: 11. The CDR3 here is CASSFHGLETIETQYF. The DNA for the CDR3 is TGTGCCAGCAGCTTCCACGGACTAGAGACGATAGAGACCCAGTACTTC.

This clone showed up just once. The chain combines TRBV7-2 with TRBJ2-2, with 7 bases that match TRBD2. CDR1 and CDR2 (germline): SGHTA, FQGNSA. Trimming cost V 4 bases and J 0 bases; bases outside gene matches: 5. The CDR3 has 16 residues. The DNA for the CDR3 is TGTGCCAGCAGCTCCTGGACTAGTTCGAACACCGGGGAGCTGTTTTTT. Amino acid sequence: CASSSWTSSNTGELFF. The whole variable domain, filled in from reference TRBV7-2 and TRBJ2-2, reads GAGVSQSPSNKVTEKGKDVELRCDPISGHTALYWYRQSLGQGLEFLIYFQGNSAPDKSGLPSDRFSAERTGGSVSTLTIQRTQQEDSAVYLCASSSWTSSNTGELFFGEGSRLTVL.

The chain couples TRBV2 to TRBJ1-1; tentatively, D is TRBD1 (6 bases). The CDR3 sequence is 14 residues long. Germline V CDR1 and CDR2: SNHLY, FYNNEI. V was pared by 10 bases and J by 0 bases, with 15 bases between. CDR3 residues: CAIPRDNLNTEAFF. CDR3 bases: TGTGCCATCCCCAGGGACAACCTGAACACTGAAGCTTTCTTT.

Details on this clone: No DNA is shown, since the ends of the CDR3 on it are uncertain; the CDR3 is the one TCRdb lists. The chain joins TRBV21-1 to TRBJ1-2; TRBD1 is the table's D call and was not checked against the DNA. TRBV21-1 is described as a pseudogene. Inclusive of both ends, the CDR3 amounts to 18 amino acids. CDR3 loop: CASSKVGRGTGINYGYTF.

This chain links TRBV9 with TRBJ2-1; 9 bases align to TRBD2. The CDR3 runs to 17 residues. Per the germline V gene, CDR1 is SGDLS and CDR2 is YYNGEE. V lost 0 bases and J lost 3; bases outside the gene matches: 7. CDR3 residues: CASSVGSGTSSYNEQFF. CDR3 nucleotide sequence: TGTGCCAGCAGCGTAGGCTCCGGGACTAGCAGCTACAATGAGCAGTTCTTC.

This clone appeared a single time. The chain has TRBV2 and TRBJ1-1; 7 nucleotides agree with TRBD1. The CDR3 runs to 14 residues. The V gene end was trimmed by 8 bases and the J gene end by 4 bases; junction bases not matched to a gene: 10. The germline gives CDR1 SNHLY, CDR2 FYNNEI. The CDR3 DNA reads TGTGCCAGCGGGTCGCCCGCAGGGGGCACTGAAGCTTTCTTT. It specifies CASGSPAGGTEAFF.

This sequence joins TRBV5-1 and TRBJ1-1, with 10 bases aligning to TRBD1. Germline CDR1 and CDR2: SGHRS and YFSETQ. Unmatched junction bases numbered 7, after V lost 2 bases and J lost 0 bases. This CDR3 is built from 17 residues. CDR3 residues: CASSFTPGQGMNTEAFF. The CDR3 DNA reads TGCGCCAGCAGCTTTACTCCGGGACAGGGGATGAACACTGAAGCTTTCTTT.

The rearrangement links TRBV6-1 to TRBJ1-2; a weak D match, TRBD1 (5 bases). From germline, CDR1 is MNHNS and CDR2 SASEGT. V gave up 1 base and J gave up 6 bases, with 18 bases separating them. The CDR3 totals 16 residues. For the CDR3, the DNA is TGTGCCAGCAGTGAAGTGATAGGTGGAGGGGCTAATGGCTACACCTTC. This encodes CASSEVIGGGANGYTF.

CDR3 protein: CASSVSRTGTYNSPLHF. DNA of the CDR3: TGTGCCAGCAGCGTAAGTCGGACAGGGACCTATAATTCACCCCTCCACTTT. The V and J genes are TRBV9 and TRBJ1-6; 8 bases are a match to TRBD1. Germline CDR1 and CDR2: SGDLS and YYNGEE. The V gene end was trimmed by 1 base and the J gene end by 2 bases; junction bases not matched to a gene: 5. The CDR3 is made up of 17 amino acids.

The rearrangement uses TRBV5-1 and TRBJ2-1; 14 bases match TRBD2. V gave up 3 bases and J gave up 7 bases; unmatched junction bases: 6. Germline V gives CDR1 SGHRS, CDR2 YFSETQ. CDR3 length equals 16 residues. CDR3 sequence: CASSWGLAGEVNEQFF. The DNA of the CDR3 is TGCGCCAGCAGCTGGGGACTAGCGGGGGAGGTGAATGAGCAGTTCTTC.